Below, one T cell receptor beta chain is given with its context. Its antigen remains unidentified. Method: immunoSEQ multiplex PCR; TCRdb's copy keeps in-frame clones and lacks some. The sample carries 15,000 or so clones, roughly 40% recorded once. The sample is drawn from a study of siplizumab effects on memory and regulatory T cells. Study information: Pairing was applied to the mixed lymphocyte reactions, which contained siplizumab at approximately 0.91 ug/mL or no drug.

A 37°C coculture lasting around six days was applied to the mixed lymphocyte reaction cells. The CDR3 extends over 15 amino acids. Trimming took 1 base from V and 8 from J; bases not matched to a gene: 7. The germline CDR1 and CDR2 sequences are SGDLS and YYNGEE. What was sequenced was CFSE-low (dividing) CD4+ T cells sorted from an allogeneic mixed lymphocyte reaction. The rearrangement uses TRBV9 and TRBJ2-1; 9 nucleotides agree with TRBD2. This TCR came from a human donor in good health; the cells came from an allogeneic mixed lymphocyte reaction. Some clones in this sample may be carry-over from other donors' samples. CDR3 coding DNA: TGTGCCAGCAGCGTACTAGCGGGAAGTACAGATGAGCAGTTCTTC. Translation gives CASSVLAGSTDEQFF.